This TCR beta chain is drawn from a study of blood T cell repertoires in COVID-19. Study context: The study drew acute and convalescent COVID-19 samples from the United States, Italy and Spain. T cells, B-cell-depleted T cells, or PBMCs supplied cDNA or gDNA.

Original analysis: The assay estimated nucleated cells by amplifying reference gene primers. Sequencing used immunoSEQ multiplex PCR; TCRdb keeps in-frame clones, though not all of them. V, J and clone size derive from that table, while D and trimming were established from the DNA sequence. The sample has around 450,000 clones, about 89% seen once. The V gene's germline CDR1 is MNHEY and CDR2 SMNVEV (reference sequence). The CDR3 sequence is 14 residues long. Deletions cut 6 bases from V and 6 bases from J, with 17 bases between. The chain couples TRBV27 to TRBJ1-1, with D maybe TRBD1 (5 bases). This TCR came from a woman aged 30 to 39 with acute or convalescent COVID-19. Sequencing used peripheral blood. The CDR3 sequence is CASRLGAGLPEAFF. CDR3 nucleotide sequence: TGTGCCAGCAGGTTAGGGGCCGGGTTGCCTGAAGCTTTCTTT.